Here is one T cell receptor beta chain with its context. The sample's time point: persistent/refractory GD, antithyroid drugs over 5 years with positive TRAb. PBMC-extracted RNA yielded the TCR library. V lost 7 bases, J lost 7 bases, and 22 bases lay in between. CDR3 length: 15 amino acids. Germline V gives CDR1 MDHEN, CDR2 SYDVKM. HTBI primers from iRepertoire and Arm-PCR of CDR3 regions yielded the TCR beta libraries. MiXCR, run by TCRdb on the multiplex PCR reads, gives a single entry per CDR3 protein. The sample lists some 430,000 distinct CDR3 sequences, 20% to 25% seen once, with 6.5% to 9% in the top ten. The data were taken from a study of regulatory T cells in long-lasting Graves disease.

The source was peripheral blood mononuclear cells (PBMCs), collected when the disease was refractory, from a patient treated with antithyroid drugs. The gene calls are TRBV28 and TRBJ1-2; D perhaps matches TRBD1 (6 bases). The TCR sequence derives from a female donor with Graves disease. The CDR3 sequence: CASTKYHRAPSGYTF. In DNA form, the CDR3 reads TGTGCCAGCACCAAGTATCACAGGGCTCCGTCTGGCTACACCTTC.